A single T cell receptor beta chain is shown here with its context. The antigen is undetermined. PCR amplification relied on 60 Vbeta primers (plus 13 Jbeta primers). This table comes from immunoSEQ multiplex PCR, and its TCRdb copy is limited to in-frame clones, with some not included. The sample lists 200,000 or so clones, approximately 84% occurring once. Looked up from germline, CDR1 is MGHRA and CDR2 is YSYEKL. V trimming: 4 bases; J trimming: 5 bases; junction bases outside the gene matches: 4. The CDR3 is made up of 14 amino acids. The donors (healthy individuals) were bone marrow donors. The source of the sample is a study of cytomegalovirus exposure and HLA in healthy donors. Study results and caveats: Relative to the approximately 680-donor mean, N-insertions were reportedly fewer in an Asian-associated ancestry cluster in a later analysis. A later analysis associated 15,000 or so TCR beta sequences with HLA alleles at a 0.05 false discovery rate. Later analysis associated a missense DCLRE1C variant with TCR beta V- and J-gene trimming.

Sequenced: PBMCs. This TCR was sampled from a woman aged 30 to 39 in good health and CMV-seropositive. The J gene is TRBJ2-2, the V gene TRBV4-1; 7 nucleotides line up with TRBD1. The DNA of the CDR3 is TGCGCCAGCAGCCTGGGACAGACGACCGGGGAGCTGTTTTTT. The encoded protein is CASSLGQTTGELFF.